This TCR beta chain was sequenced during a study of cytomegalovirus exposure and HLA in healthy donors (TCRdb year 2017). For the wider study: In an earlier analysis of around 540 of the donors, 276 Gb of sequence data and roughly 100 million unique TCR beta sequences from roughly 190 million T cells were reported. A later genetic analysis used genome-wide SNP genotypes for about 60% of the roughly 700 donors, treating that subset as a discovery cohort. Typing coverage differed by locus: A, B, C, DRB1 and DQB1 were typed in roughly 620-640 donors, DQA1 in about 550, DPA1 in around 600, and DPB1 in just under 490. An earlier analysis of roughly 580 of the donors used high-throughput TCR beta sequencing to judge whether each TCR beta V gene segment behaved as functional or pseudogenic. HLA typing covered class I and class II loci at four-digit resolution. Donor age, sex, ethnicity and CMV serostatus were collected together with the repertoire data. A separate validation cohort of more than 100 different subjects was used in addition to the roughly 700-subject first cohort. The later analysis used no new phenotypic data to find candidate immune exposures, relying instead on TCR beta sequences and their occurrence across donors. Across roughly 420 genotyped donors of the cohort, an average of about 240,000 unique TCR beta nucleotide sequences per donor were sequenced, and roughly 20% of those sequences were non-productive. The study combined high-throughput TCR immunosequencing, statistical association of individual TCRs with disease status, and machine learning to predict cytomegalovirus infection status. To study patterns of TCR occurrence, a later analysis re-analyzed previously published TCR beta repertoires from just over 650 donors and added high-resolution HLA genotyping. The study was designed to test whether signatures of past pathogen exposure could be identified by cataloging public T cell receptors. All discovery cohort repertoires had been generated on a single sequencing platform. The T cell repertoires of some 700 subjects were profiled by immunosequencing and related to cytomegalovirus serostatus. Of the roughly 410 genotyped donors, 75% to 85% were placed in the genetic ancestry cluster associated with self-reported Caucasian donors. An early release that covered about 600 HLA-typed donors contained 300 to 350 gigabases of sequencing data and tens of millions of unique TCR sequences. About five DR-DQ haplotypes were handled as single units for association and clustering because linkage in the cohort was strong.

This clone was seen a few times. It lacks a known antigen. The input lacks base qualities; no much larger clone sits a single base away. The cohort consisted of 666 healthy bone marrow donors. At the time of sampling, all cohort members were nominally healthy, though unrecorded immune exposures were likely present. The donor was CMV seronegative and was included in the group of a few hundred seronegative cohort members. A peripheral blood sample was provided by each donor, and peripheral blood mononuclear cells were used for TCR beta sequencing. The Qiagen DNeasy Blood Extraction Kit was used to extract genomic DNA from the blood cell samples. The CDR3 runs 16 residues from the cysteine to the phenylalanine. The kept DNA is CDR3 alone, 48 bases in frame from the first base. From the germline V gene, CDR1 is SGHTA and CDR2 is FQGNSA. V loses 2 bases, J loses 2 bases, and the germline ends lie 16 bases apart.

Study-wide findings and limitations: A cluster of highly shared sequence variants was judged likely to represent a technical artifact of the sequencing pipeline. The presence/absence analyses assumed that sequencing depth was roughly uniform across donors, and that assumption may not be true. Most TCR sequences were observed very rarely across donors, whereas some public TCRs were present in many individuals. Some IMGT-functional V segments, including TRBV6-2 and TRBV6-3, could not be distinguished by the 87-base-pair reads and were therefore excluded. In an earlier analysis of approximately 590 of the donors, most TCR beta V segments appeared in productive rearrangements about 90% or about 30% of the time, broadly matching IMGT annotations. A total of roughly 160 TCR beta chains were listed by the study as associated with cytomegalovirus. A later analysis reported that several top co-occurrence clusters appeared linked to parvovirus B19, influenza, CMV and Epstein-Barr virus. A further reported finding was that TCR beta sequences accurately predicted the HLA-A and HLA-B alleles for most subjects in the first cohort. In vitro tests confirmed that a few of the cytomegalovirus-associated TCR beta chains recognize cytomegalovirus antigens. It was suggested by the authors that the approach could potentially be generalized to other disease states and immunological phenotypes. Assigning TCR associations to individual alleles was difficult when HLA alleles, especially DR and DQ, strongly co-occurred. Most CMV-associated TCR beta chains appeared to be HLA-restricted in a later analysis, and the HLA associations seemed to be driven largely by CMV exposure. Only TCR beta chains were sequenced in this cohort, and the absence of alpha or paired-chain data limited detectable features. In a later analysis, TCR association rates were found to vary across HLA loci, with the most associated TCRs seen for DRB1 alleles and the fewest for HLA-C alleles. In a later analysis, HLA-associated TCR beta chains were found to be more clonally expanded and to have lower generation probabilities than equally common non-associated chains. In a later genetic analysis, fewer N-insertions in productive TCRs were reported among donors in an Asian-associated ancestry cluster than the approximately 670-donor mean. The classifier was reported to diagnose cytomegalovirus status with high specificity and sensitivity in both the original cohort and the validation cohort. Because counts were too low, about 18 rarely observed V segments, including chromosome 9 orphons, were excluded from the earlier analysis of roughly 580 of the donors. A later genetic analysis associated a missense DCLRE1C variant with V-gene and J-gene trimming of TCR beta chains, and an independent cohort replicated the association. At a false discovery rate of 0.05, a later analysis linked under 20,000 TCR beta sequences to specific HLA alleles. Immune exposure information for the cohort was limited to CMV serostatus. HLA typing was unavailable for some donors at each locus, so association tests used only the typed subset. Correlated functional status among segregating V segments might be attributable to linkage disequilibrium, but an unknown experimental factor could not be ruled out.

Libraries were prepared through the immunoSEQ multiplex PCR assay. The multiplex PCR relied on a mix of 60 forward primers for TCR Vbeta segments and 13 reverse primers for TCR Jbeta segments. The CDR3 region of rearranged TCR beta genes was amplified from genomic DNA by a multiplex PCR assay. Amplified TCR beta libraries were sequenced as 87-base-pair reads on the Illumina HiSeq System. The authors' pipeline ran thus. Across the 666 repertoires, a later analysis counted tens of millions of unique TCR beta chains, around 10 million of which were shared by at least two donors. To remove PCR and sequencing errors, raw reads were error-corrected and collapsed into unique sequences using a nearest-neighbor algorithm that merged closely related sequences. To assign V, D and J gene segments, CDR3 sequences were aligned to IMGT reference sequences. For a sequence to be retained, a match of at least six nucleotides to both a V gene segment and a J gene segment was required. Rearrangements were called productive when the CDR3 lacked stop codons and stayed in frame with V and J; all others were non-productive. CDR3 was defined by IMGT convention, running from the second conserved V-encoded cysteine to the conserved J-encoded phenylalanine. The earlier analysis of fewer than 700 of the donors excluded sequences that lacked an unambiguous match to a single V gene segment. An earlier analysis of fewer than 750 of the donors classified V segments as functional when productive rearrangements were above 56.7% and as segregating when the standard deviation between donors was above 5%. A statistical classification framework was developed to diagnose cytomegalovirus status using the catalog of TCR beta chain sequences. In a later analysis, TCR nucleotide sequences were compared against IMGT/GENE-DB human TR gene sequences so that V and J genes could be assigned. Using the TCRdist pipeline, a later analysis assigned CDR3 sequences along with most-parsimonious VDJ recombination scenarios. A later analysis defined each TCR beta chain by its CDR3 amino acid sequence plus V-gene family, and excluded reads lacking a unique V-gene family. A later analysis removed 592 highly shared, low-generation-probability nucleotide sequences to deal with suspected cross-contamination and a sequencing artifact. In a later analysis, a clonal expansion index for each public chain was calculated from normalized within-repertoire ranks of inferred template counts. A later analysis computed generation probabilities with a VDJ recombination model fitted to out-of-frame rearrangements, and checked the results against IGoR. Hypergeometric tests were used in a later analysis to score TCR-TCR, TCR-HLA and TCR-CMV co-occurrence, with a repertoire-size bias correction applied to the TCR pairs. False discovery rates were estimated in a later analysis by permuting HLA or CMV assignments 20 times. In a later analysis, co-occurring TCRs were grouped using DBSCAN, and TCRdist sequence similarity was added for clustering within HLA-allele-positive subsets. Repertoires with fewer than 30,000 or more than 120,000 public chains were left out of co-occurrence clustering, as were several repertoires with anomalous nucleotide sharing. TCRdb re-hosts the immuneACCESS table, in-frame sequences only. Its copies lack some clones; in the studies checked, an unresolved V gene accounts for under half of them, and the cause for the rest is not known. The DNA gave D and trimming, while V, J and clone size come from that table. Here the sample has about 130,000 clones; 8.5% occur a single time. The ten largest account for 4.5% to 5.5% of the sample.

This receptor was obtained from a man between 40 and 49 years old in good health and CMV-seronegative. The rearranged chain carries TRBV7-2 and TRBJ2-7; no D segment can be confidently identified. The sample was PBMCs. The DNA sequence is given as TGTGCCAGCAGCTTATTGACGGGTGAAAGTACCTACGAGCAGTACTTC. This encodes CASSLLTGESTYEQYF.